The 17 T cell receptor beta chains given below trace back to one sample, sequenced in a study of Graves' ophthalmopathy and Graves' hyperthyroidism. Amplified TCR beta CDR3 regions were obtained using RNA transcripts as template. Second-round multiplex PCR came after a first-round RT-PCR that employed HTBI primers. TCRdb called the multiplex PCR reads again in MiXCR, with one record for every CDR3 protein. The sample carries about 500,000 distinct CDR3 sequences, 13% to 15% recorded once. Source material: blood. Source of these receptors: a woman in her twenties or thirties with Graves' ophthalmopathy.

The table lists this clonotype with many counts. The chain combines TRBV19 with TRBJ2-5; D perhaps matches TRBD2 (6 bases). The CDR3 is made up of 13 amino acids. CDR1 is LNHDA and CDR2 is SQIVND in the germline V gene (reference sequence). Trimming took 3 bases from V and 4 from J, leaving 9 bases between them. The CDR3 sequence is CASSMGGGETQYF. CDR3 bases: TGTGCCAGTAGTATGGGGGGTGGAGAGACCCAGTACTTC.

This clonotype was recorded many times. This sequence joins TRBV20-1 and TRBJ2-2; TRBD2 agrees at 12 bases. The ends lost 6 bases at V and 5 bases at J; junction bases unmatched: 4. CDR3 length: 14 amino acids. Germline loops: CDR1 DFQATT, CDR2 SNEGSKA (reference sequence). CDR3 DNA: TGCAGTGCAACCGGGACTAGCGGGACCGGGGAGCTGTTTTTT. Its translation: CSATGTSGTGELFF.

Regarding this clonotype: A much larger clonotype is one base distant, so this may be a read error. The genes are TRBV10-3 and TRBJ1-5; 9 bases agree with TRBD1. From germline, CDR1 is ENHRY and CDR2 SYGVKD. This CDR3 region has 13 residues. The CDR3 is CSISRTGVQPQHF. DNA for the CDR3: TGTTCCATCAGCCGGACAGGGGTACAGCCCCAGCATTTT.

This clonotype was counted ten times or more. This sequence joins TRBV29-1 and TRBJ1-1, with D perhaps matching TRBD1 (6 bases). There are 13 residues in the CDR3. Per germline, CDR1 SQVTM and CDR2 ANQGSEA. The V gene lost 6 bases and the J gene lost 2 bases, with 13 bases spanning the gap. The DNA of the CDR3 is TGCAGCGTCGGGGCCGGGACAAACACTGAAGCTTTCTTT. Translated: CSVGAGTNTEAFF.

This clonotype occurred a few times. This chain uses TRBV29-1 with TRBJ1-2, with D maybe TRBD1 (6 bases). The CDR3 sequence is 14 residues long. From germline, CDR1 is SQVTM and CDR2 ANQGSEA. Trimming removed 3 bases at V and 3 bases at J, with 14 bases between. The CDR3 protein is CSVERGPRHYGYTF. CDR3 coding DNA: TGCAGCGTTGAGCGGGGGCCCCGCCACTATGGCTACACCTTC.

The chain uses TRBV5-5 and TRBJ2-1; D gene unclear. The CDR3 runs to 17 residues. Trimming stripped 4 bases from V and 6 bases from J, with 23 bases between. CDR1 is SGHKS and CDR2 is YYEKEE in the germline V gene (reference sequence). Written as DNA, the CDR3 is TGTGCCAGCAGCCCGAACCCTAGTACGCTATACTTCAATGAGCAGTTCTTC. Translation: CASSPNPSTLYFNEQFF.

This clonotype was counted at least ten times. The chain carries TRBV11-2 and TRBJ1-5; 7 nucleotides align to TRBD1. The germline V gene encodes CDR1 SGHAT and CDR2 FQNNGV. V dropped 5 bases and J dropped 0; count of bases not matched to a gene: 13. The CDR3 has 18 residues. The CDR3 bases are TGTGCCAGCAGCCCCGGGACAGCCAACCTCTATAGCAATCAGCCCCAGCATTTT. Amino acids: CASSPGTANLYSNQPQHF. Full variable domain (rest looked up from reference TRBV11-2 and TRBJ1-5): EAGVAQSPRYKIIEKRQSVAFWCNPISGHATLYWYQQILGQGPKLLIQFQNNGVVDDSQLPKDRFSAERLKGVDSTLKIQPAKLEDSAVYLCASSPGTANLYSNQPQHFGDGTRLSIL.

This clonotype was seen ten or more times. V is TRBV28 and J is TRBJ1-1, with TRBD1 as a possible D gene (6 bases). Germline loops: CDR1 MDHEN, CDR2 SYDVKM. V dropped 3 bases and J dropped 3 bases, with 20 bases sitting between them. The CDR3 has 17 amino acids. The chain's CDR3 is CASSFPLLVDRHTEAFF. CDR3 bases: TGTGCCAGCAGTTTCCCCCTCCTTGTCGACAGGCACACTGAAGCTTTCTTT. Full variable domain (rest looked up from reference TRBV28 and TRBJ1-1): DVKVTQSSRYLVKRTGEKVFLECVQDMDHENMFWYRQDPGLGLRLIYFSYDVKMKEKGDIPEGYSVSREKKERFSLILESASTNQTSMYLCASSFPLLVDRHTEAFFGQGTRLTVV.

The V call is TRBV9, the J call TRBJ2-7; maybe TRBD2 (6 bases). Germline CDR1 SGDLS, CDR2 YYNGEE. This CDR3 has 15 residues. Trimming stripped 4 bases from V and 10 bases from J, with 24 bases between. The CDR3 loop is CASSPGGIPTGDQYF. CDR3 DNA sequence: TGTGCCAGCAGCCCAGGCGGGATCCCCACTGGAGATCAGTACTTC.

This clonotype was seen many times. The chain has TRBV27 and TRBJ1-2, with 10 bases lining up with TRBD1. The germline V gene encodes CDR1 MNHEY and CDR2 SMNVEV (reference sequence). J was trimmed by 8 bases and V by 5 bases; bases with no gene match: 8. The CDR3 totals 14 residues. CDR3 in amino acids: CASSPGQGYRGYTF. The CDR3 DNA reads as TGTGCCAGCAGTCCGGGACAGGGGTATAGGGGCTACACCTTC.

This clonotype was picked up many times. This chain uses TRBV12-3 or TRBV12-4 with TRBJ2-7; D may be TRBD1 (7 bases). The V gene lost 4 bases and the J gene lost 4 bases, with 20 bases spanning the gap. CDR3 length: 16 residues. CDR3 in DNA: TGTGCCAGCAGTTCCCCCTCCGCGGGACAGCCATACGAGCAGTACTTC. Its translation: CASSSPSAGQPYEQYF.

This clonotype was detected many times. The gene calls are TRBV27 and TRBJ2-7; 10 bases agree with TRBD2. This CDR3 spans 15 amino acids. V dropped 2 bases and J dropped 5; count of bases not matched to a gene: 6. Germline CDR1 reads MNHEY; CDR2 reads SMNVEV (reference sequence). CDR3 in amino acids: CASSLLAGEGDEQYF. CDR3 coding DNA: TGTGCCAGCAGTTTACTAGCGGGAGAGGGGGACGAGCAGTACTTC.

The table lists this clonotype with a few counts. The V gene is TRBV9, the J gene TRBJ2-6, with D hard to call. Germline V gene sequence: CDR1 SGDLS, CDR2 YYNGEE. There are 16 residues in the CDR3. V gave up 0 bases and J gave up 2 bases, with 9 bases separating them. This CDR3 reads CASSVDPNPGANVLTF. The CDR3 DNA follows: TGTGCCAGCAGCGTAGATCCGAACCCTGGGGCCAACGTCCTGACTTTC.

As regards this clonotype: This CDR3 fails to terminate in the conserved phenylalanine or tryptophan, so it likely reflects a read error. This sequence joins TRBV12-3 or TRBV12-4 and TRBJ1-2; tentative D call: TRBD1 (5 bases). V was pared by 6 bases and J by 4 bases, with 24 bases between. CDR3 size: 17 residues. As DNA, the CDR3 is TGTGCCAGCAGACCCGCCCCACGCGCAGGGTTGTTCTATGGCTACACCTAC. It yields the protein CASRPAPRAGLFYGYTY.

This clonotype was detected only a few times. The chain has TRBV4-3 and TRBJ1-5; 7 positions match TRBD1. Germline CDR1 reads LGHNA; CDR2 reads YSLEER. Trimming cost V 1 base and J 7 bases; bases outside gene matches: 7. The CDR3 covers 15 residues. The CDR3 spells CASSQGQGGGQPQHF. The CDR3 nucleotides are TGCGCCAGCAGCCAAGGACAGGGAGGAGGCCAGCCCCAGCATTTT.

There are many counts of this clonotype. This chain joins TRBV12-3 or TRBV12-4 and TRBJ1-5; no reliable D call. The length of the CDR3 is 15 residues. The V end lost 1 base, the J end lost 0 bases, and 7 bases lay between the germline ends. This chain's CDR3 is CASSLDNLSNQPQHF. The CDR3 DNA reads TGTGCCAGCAGTTTAGACAATCTTAGCAATCAGCCCCAGCATTTT.

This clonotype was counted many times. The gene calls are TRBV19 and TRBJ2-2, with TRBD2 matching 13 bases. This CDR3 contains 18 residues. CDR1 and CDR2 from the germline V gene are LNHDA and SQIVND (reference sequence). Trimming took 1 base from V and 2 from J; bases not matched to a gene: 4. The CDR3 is CASSIGTSGGLNTGELFF. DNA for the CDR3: TGTGCCAGTAGTATAGGGACTAGCGGGGGCCTCAACACCGGGGAGCTGTTTTTT.